This is a list of T cell receptor beta chains from one sample in a study of T cells after posttransplantation cyclophosphamide. Repertoires were generated with immunoSEQ multiplex PCR, while TCRdb's copy carries only in-frame clones and drops some. This sample has about 2,800 clones; less than 70% occur once, and the top ten carry about 15%. Here the sequenced sample was PBMCs, taken 30 days after allogeneic stem cell transplant with posttransplant cyclophosphamide. The receptors shown here come from a male patient aged 60-69 years who received an allogeneic stem cell transplant from a related donor and was CMV-positive. Some of these T cells may belong to the graft donor. The CDR3 runs from the conserved cysteine through the conserved F or W. The D gene is left open where the match is weak.

cdr3_length,j_call,v_call,d_call,cdr3_aa
18,TRBJ2-6,TRBV7-9,-,CASSKLRYQQSRANVLTF
14,TRBJ2-1,TRBV7-2,-,CASSPAGSYNEQFF
17,TRBJ2-1,TRBV7-8,TRBD2,CASSGKRTSGAGGEQFF
13,TRBJ1-1,TRBV4-2,-,CASSLSGETEAFF
15,TRBJ2-5,TRBV15,-,CATSRDPYREETQYF
14,TRBJ1-1,TRBV7-9,TRBD1,CASSYRGGGTEAFF
13,TRBJ2-1,TRBV4-1,-,CASSQVVAASRFF
13,TRBJ1-1,TRBV7-9,-,CASSLIQGTEAFF
15,TRBJ1-1,TRBV19,TRBD1,CASSPRDRYYTEAFF
15,TRBJ2-5,TRBV11-1,-,CASSLELWAGATQYF
14,TRBJ2-7,TRBV6-6,-,CASSYKDSTYEQYF
15,TRBJ2-1,TRBV27,TRBD2,CASASGGAPGNEQFF
17,TRBJ1-3,TRBV2,-,CASSIWRDRFSGNTIYF
16,TRBJ1-3,TRBV4-2,-,CASSQGPTLSGNTIYF
13,TRBJ1-1,TRBV27,-,CASSLRGRGERFF
14,TRBJ1-2,TRBV4-2,-,CASSPRQGDYGYTF
15,TRBJ2-7,TRBV4-2,-,CASSPLRDSNYEQYF
19,TRBJ1-1,TRBV11-2,-,CASSLGGGQGDRWRTEAFF
13,TRBJ1-2,TRBV9,TRBD1,CASSAGQSSGYTF
12,TRBJ1-2,TRBV7-9,-,CASSLQNYGYTF
17,TRBJ1-5,TRBV2,-,CASALEAGPYSNQPQHF
13,TRBJ1-5,TRBV10-3,TRBD1,CASRQGEHQPQHF
16,TRBJ1-1,TRBV19,-,CASSIGTANINTEAFF
12,TRBJ2-3,TRBV2,TRBD2,CASGGDTDTQYF
16,TRBJ2-3,TRBV7-2,TRBD2,CASSLVGGGRTDTQYF
16,TRBJ1-5,TRBV4-1,-,CASSQDRDVRNQPQHF
13,TRBJ1-1,TRBV7-3,TRBD1,CASSRQGVTEAFF
15,TRBJ1-4,TRBV11-3,-,CASSLAWTENEKLFF
15,TRBJ1-4,TRBV4-1,TRBD1,CASSQEGTGFEKLFF
13,TRBJ2-7,TRBV10-3,-,CAISVVGSYEQYF
17,TRBJ2-1,TRBV7-3,TRBD2,CASSLNPSGLAGDEQFF
11,TRBJ1-1,TRBV29-1,-,CSVDRDRQAFF
15,TRBJ2-3,TRBV5-1,-,CASTSGARDTDTQYF
15,TRBJ2-3,TRBV5-1,TRBD2,CASSLYGREADTQYF
15,TRBJ2-7,TRBV4-1,-,CASSQDASFSYEQYF
15,TRBJ2-5,TRBV4-1,TRBD1,CASSHWGTGQETQYF
14,TRBJ1-1,TRBV4-3,TRBD1,CASSLDRGGTEAFF
15,TRBJ2-2,TRBV10-3,-,CAISESLFNSGELFF
13,TRBJ2-7,TRBV19,TRBD1,CASSMKQGWEQYF
16,TRBJ2-7,TRBV7-6,TRBD2,CASSPLGLAGDYEQYF
16,TRBJ1-1,TRBV29-1,-,CSVEDLYGRVGTEAFF
15,TRBJ2-7,TRBV2,-,CASSEVGGSTYEQYF
15,TRBJ2-3,TRBV21-1,-,CASTNPLSCTDTQYF
15,TRBJ1-4,TRBV28,TRBD1,CATRDSTATNEKLFF
14,TRBJ2-7,TRBV19,-,CASSPERQSYEQYF
12,TRBJ1-1,TRBV11-3,-,CASSGPLLEAFF
14,TRBJ2-7,TRBV9,-,CASSPWGRGDEQYF
15,TRBJ1-5,TRBV2,-,CASSESLISNQPQHF
14,TRBJ2-5,TRBV7-9,-,CASSYRGGQETQYF